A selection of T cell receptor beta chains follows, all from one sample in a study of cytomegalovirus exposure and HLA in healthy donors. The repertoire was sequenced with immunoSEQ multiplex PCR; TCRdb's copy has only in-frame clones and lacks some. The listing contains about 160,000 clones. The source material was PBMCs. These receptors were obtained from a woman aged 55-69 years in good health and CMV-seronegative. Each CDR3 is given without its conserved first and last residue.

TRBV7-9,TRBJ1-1,ASSNRGMNTEAF
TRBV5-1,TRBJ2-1,ASSLAVRNEQF
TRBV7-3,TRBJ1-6,ASSPGGSSYNSPLH
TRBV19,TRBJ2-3,ASKSWELADTDTQY
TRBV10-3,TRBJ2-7,AIYPGQGLGEQY
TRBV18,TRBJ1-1,ASGIEQGASGF
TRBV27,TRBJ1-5,ASSLGPGTGNQPQH
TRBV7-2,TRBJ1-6,ASSLIGQGASPLH
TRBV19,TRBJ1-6,ASSRTGLRYNSPLH
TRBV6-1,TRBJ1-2,ASSEALRTIYGYT
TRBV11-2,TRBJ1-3,ASSLGVSSSGNTIY
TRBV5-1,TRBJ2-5,ASRPGTEETQY
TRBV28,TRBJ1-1,ASRAGGVGINTEAF
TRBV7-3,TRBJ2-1,ASSSKRGVWDEQF
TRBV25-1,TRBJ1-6,ASSEKGGYEPLH
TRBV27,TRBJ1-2,ASSHGTGDGYT
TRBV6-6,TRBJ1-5,ASSPADRGNQPQH
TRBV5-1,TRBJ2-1,ASSLGLANEQF
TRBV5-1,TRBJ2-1,ASSFSTGGFQQF
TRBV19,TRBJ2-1,ASSTGLAGGSYNEQF
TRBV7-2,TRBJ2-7,ATSPQGRSEQY
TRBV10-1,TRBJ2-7,ASTRTGGPYEQY
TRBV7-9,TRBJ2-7,ASSLEQAPYEQY
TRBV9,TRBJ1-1,ASSPRGRELNTEAF
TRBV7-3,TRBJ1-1,ASSLIAGAATEAF
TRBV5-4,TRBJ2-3,ASSSDSSDTQY
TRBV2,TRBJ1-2,ASSPGQLYGYT